Listed here are 24 T cell receptor beta chains from one sample, sequenced in a study of OX40 agonist ivuxolimab in advanced cancers. Measured with immunoSEQ multiplex PCR; TCRdb has only the in-frame clones, and not every one. Among about 28,000 clones listed, roughly 85% were seen once. The sequences come from CD4+ or CD8+ T cells sorted from blood, collected in a trial of the OX40 agonist ivuxolimab. All receptors derive from an adult with an advanced solid tumor such as melanoma, head and neck, liver or kidney cancer.

This clone was seen just once. This chain connects TRBV5-8 to TRBJ2-7; unclear D gene. The CDR3 length is 13 residues. Germline loops: CDR1 SGHTS, CDR2 YDEGEE. The V end lost 5 bases, the J end lost 0 bases, and 9 bases lay between the germline ends. As DNA, the CDR3 is TGTGCCAGCAGTTCCTTAGGCTCCTACGAGCAGTACTTC. This translates into CASSSLGSYEQYF.

This clone was counted a single time. V gene TRBV5-5 combines with J gene TRBJ2-6, with D tentatively TRBD1 (5 bases). V was pared by 2 bases and J by 8 bases, with 14 bases between. Germline CDR1 and CDR2: SGHKS and YYEKEE (reference sequence). The length of the CDR3 is 15 residues. This CDR3 reads CASSFSGAWSNVLTF. CDR3 bases: TGTGCCAGCAGCTTTAGTGGGGCTTGGTCCAACGTCCTGACTTTC.

This clone has just one count. The rearrangement uses TRBV5-8 and TRBJ2-7; D not resolved. The ends were cut back, 1 base at V and 0 bases at J, with 11 bases in the middle. Germline-derived CDR1 and CDR2 are SGHTS and YDEGEE. The CDR3 sequence is 15 residues long. CDR3 sequence reads: CASSLSSGSSYEQYF. DNA of the CDR3: TGTGCCAGCAGCTTGTCGTCAGGCAGCTCCTACGAGCAGTACTTC.

By sample fraction, this clone is medium-sized. The chain joins TRBV6-6 to TRBJ1-2; D remains ambiguous. CDR1 MNHNY and CDR2 SVGAGI come from the germline V gene (reference sequence). The CDR3 extends over 12 amino acids. The V gene lost 0 bases and the J gene lost 6 bases, with 5 bases spanning the gap. The CDR3 is CASSYSGHGYTF. In DNA form, the CDR3 reads TGTGCCAGCAGTTACTCGGGCCATGGCTACACCTTC.

The chain uses TRBV4-2 and TRBJ2-3; 8 bases agree with TRBD1. The germline gives CDR1 LGHNA, CDR2 YNFKEQ. This CDR3 comprises 16 residues. V lost 5 bases and J lost 0; bases outside the gene matches: 7. In DNA, the CDR3 is TGTGCCAGCAGCACCCCACGGACAGGGAGCACAGATACGCAGTATTTT. Its protein product is CASSTPRTGSTDTQYF.

The gene calls are TRBV6-5 and TRBJ1-5, with unresolved D. CDR1 and CDR2 from the germline V gene are MNHEY and SVGAGI. The CDR3 is 13 residues long. Trimming removed 3 bases at V and 7 bases at J, with 10 bases between. The CDR3 reads CASSYALGQPQHF. For the CDR3, the DNA is TGTGCCAGCAGTTATGCCTTGGGGCAGCCCCAGCATTTT.

This clone is large (0.1 to 1%). This rearrangement joins TRBV4-2 to TRBJ2-2, with 8 bases matching TRBD2. The J segment lost 5 bases and the V segment lost 4 bases, leaving 12 bases of the junction unmatched. This CDR3 region has 17 residues. Per germline, CDR1 LGHNA and CDR2 YNFKEQ. CDR3 DNA: TGTGCCAGCAGCCGGCCCGTCGGGACTAGGGGGACCGGGGAGCTGTTTTTT. Residues: CASSRPVGTRGTGELFF.

The V call is TRBV11-2, the J call TRBJ2-3; D is possibly TRBD1 or TRBD2 (6 bases each). CDR1 is SGHAT, CDR2 FQNNGV, per germline. The CDR3 loop spans 15 amino acids. V lost 2 bases and J lost 6, with 15 bases in between. The chain's CDR3 is CASSLHEGGRDTQYF. The CDR3 DNA sequence: TGTGCCAGCAGCTTACATGAGGGGGGCCGCGATACGCAGTATTTT.

Concerning this clone itself: An end of the junction differs from the germline gene, which may be a read error. The DNA for the CDR3 is TGCGCCAGCAGCCATGGGAGGGACAGGGGGTTCTACACCTTC. This translates into CASSHGRDRGFYTF. The chain employs TRBV7-9 and TRBJ1-2; 11 bases align to TRBD1. The CDR3 is 14 amino acids. Looked up from germline, CDR1 is SEHNR and CDR2 is FQNEAQ (reference sequence). The full variable domain, rest sourced from reference TRBV7-9 and TRBJ1-2, is DTGVSQNPRHKITKRGQNVTFRCDPISEHNRLYWYRQTLGQGPEFLTYFQNEAQLEKSRLLSDRFSAERPKGSFSTLEIQRTEQGDSAMYLCASSHGRDRGFYTFGSGTRLTVV.

The rearrangement joins TRBV28 to TRBJ2-5, with TRBD2 matching 13 bases. The ends lost 3 bases at V and 5 bases at J; junction bases unmatched: 3. Germline CDR1 is MDHEN and CDR2 is SYDVKM. The CDR3 runs to 15 residues. CDR3 DNA sequence: TGTGCCAGCAGTTTGACTAGCGGGGGGTTGGAGACCCAGTACTTC. The encoded protein is CASSLTSGGLETQYF.

On this clone: Other DNA sequences in the sample encode the same CDR3. The chain recombines TRBV6-6 with TRBJ1-1, with D maybe TRBD1 (5 bases). Germline assignment: CDR1 MNHNY and CDR2 SVGAGI (reference sequence). The CDR3 length is 13 residues. V lost 6 bases, J lost 5 bases, and 13 bases lay in between. The CDR3 is CASRQGFGTEAFF. The CDR3 DNA follows: TGTGCCAGCAGGCAGGGTTTTGGGACTGAAGCTTTCTTT.

This rearrangement joins TRBV5-1 to TRBJ2-3; 8 nucleotides line up with TRBD2. With V trimmed by 6 bases and J by 1 base, 7 bases remained unmatched. The CDR3 loop spans 15 amino acids. Germline CDR1 SGHRS, CDR2 YFSETQ. CDR3 amino acids: CASTWYGGGTDTQYF. CDR3 bases: TGCGCCAGCACGTGGTACGGGGGGGGCACAGATACGCAGTATTTT.

The CDR3 loop is CASRGQGLDGYTF. Written as DNA, the CDR3 is TGCGCCAGCCGAGGACAGGGACTCGATGGCTACACCTTC. The rearrangement uses TRBV5-1 and TRBJ1-2, with 8 bases matching TRBD1. The CDR3 loop spans 13 amino acids. The trim removed 7 bases at V and 6 bases at J, leaving 8 bases unmatched. Germline V gene lookup returns CDR1 SGHRS and CDR2 YFSETQ.

The chain links TRBV19 to TRBJ2-3, with 9 positions matching TRBD1. Germline CDR1 reads LNHDA; CDR2 reads SQIVND (reference sequence). The trim removed 5 bases at V and 4 bases at J, leaving 7 bases unmatched. The CDR3 spans 15 residues. The CDR3 loop reads CASSPRDRVADTQYF. Here the CDR3 DNA reads TGTGCCAGTAGTCCCCGGGACAGGGTGGCAGATACGCAGTATTTT. The whole variable domain, filled in from reference TRBV19 and TRBJ2-3, reads DGGITQSPKYLFRKEGQNVTLSCEQNLNHDAMYWYRQDPGQGLRLIYYSQIVNDFQKGDIAEGYSVSREKKESFPLTVTSAQKNPTAFYLCASSPRDRVADTQYFGPGTRLTVL.

The CDR3 nucleotides are TGTGCCAGCAGAAATAAGGGGGAATTAAACTATGGCTACACCTTC. Amino acid sequence: CASRNKGELNYGYTF. The chain couples TRBV6-9 to TRBJ1-2, with TRBD1 as a possible D gene (6 bases). The CDR3 loop spans 15 amino acids. V gave up 6 bases and J gave up 2 bases, with 16 bases separating them. Germline CDR1 and CDR2: MNHGY and SVAAGI.

This chain joins TRBV27 and TRBJ2-1; 9 nucleotides agree with TRBD1. The germline gives CDR1 MNHEY, CDR2 SMNVEV (reference sequence). J was trimmed by 9 bases and V by 5 bases; bases with no gene match: 8. The CDR3 extends over 14 amino acids. CDR3 in amino acids: CASSLGQGWSEQFF. Written as DNA, the CDR3 is TGTGCCAGCAGTCTGGGACAGGGATGGAGTGAGCAGTTCTTC.

This sequence joins TRBV6-5 and TRBJ1-6; D remains unclear. The V gene lost 0 bases and the J gene lost 11 bases, with 5 bases spanning the gap. The CDR3 is 12 amino acids. The germline gives CDR1 MNHEY, CDR2 SVGAGI. The CDR3 spells CASSYSPTPLHF. The CDR3 region has the DNA TGTGCCAGCAGTTACTCCCCTACACCCCTCCACTTT.

This clone appeared a few times. The chain recombines TRBV2 with TRBJ1-1; D call uncertain. The CDR3 runs 15 residues. Germline lookup yields CDR1 SNHLY and CDR2 FYNNEI. Trimming took off 5 bases at V and 0 bases at J, with 13 bases between the two ends. The CDR3 region has the DNA TGTGCCAGCAGTATGACGACAACTTTGAACACTGAAGCTTTCTTT. Translated: CASSMTTTLNTEAFF.

This chain connects TRBV6-5 to TRBJ1-4; D gene uncertain. From germline, CDR1 is MNHEY and CDR2 SVGAGI. Trimming shortened V by 9 bases and J by 5 bases, and 19 bases separated the two germline ends. This CDR3 has 15 amino acids. The chain's CDR3 is CASRSTGSPNEKLFF. For the CDR3, the DNA is TGTGCCAGTAGATCGACGGGGAGTCCGAATGAAAAACTGTTTTTT.

The chain is built from TRBV4-1 and TRBJ1-1; 8 positions match TRBD1. Germline V CDR1 and CDR2: MGHRA, YSYEKL. This CDR3 region has 14 residues. Trimming took 2 bases from V and 7 from J; bases not matched to a gene: 6. CDR3 in amino acids: CASSQLGTGIEAFF. The CDR3 DNA follows: TGCGCCAGCAGCCAACTAGGGACAGGCATTGAAGCTTTCTTT.

The rearrangement links TRBV6-5 to TRBJ2-5; no definite D call. V dropped 5 bases and J dropped 1 base, with 2 bases sitting between them. Germline V CDR1 and CDR2: MNHEY, SVGAGI. This CDR3 comprises 11 residues. The CDR3 DNA reads as TGTGCCAGCAGTACCCAAGAGACCCAGTACTTC. The encoded protein is CASSTQETQYF.

This clone was seen just once. The germline gene is not matched at one end of the junction; a read error may be the cause. This chain uses TRBV7-8 with TRBJ1-5; D might be TRBD1 (5 bases). This CDR3 comprises 15 residues. Germline CDR1 reads SGHVS; CDR2 reads FQNEAQ. The CDR3 spells CATQGRFRPRSAPAF. The CDR3 DNA reads TGTGCCACCCAGGGAAGGTTCAGACCACGATCAGCCCCAGCATTT. The full variable domain, rest sourced from reference TRBV7-8 and TRBJ1-5, is GAGVSQSPRYKVAKRGQDVALRCDPISGHVSLFWYQQALGQGPEFLTYFQNEAQLDKSGLPSDRFFAERPEGSVSTLKIQRTQQEDSAVYLCATQGRFRPRSAPAFGDGTRLSIL.

The gene calls are TRBV2 and TRBJ1-1; D is possibly TRBD1 (5 bases). The CDR3 loop spans 12 amino acids. Germline V gene sequence: CDR1 SNHLY, CDR2 FYNNEI. V lost 8 bases and J lost 0, with 7 bases in between. In DNA form, the CDR3 reads TGTGCCAGCGGCAGGGTGAACACTGAAGCTTTCTTT. Its protein product is CASGRVNTEAFF.

The chain employs TRBV7-9 and TRBJ2-2, with D tentatively TRBD1 or TRBD2 (6 bases each). Trimming pared 4 bases from V and 7 bases from J, leaving 13 bases between. Germline CDR1 SEHNR, CDR2 FQNEAQ (reference sequence). The CDR3 contains 14 residues. CDR3: CASSYNREVGELFF. CDR3 coding DNA: TGTGCCAGCAGCTATAACAGGGAGGTCGGGGAGCTGTTTTTT.